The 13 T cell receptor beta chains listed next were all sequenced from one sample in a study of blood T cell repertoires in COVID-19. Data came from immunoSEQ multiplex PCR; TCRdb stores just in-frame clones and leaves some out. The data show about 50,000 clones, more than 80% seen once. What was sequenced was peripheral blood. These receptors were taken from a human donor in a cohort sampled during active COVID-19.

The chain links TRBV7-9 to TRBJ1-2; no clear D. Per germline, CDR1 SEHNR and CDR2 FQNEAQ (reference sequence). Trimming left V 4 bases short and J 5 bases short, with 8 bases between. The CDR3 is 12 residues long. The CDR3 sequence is CASSSQSYGYTF. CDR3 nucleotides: TGTGCCAGCAGCTCACAGTCATATGGCTACACCTTC.

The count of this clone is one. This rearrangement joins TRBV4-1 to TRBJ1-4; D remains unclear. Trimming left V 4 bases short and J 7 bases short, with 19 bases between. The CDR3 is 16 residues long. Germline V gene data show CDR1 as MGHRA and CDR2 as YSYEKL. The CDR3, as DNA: TGCGCCAGCAGCCTTGGCTCGACTCGAAACGGTGAAAAACTGTTTTTT. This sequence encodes CASSLGSTRNGEKLFF.

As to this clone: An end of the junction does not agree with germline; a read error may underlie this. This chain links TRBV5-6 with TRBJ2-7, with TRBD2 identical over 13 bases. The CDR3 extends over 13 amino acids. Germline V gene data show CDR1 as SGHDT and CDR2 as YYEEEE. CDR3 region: CASSLAGTSGAHF. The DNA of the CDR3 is TGTGCCAGCAGCTTGGCCGGGACTAGCGGGGCTCACTTC. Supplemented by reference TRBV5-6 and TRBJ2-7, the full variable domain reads DAGVTQSPTHLIKTRGQQVTLRCSPKSGHDTVSWYQQALGQGPQFIFQYYEEEERQRGNFPDRFSGHQFPNYSSELNVNALLLGDSALYLCASSLAGTSGAHFGPGTRLTVT.

CDR3 amino acids: CASKGLAGVHEQYF. In DNA form, the CDR3 reads TGTGCCAGCAAGGGACTAGCGGGAGTTCACGAGCAGTACTTC. The chain combines TRBV27 with TRBJ2-7, with TRBD2 matching 14 bases. V trimming: 7 bases; J trimming: 5 bases; junction bases outside the gene matches: 4. CDR3 length equals 14 residues. Germline CDR1 reads MNHEY; CDR2 reads SMNVEV (reference sequence).

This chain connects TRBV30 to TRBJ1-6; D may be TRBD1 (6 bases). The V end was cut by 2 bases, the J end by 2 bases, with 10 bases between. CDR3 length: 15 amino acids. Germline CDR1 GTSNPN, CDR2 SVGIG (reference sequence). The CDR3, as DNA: TGTGCCTGGAGTCCAACAGGGACCTATAATTCACCCCTCCACTTT. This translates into CAWSPTGTYNSPLHF. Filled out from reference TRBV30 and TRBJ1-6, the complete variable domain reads SQTIHQWPATLVQPVGSPLSLECTVEGTSNPNLYWYRQAAGRGLQLLFYSVGIGQISSEVPQNLSASRPQDRQFILSSKKLLLSDSGFYLCAWSPTGTYNSPLHFGNGTRLTVT.

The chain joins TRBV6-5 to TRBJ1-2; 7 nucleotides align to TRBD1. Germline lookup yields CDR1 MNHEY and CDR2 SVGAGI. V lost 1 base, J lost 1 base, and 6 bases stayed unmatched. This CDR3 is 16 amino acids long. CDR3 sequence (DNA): TGTGCCAGCAGTTACTTGGGTCAGGGGGATAACTATGGCTACACCTTC. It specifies CASSYLGQGDNYGYTF.

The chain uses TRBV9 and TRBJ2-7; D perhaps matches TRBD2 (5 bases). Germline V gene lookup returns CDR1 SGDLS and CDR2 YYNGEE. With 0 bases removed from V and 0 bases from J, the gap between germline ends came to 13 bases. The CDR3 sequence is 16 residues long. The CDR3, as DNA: TGTGCCAGCAGCGTAGAAGGTGGGAGCCCCTCCTACGAGCAGTACTTC. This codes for CASSVEGGSPSYEQYF.

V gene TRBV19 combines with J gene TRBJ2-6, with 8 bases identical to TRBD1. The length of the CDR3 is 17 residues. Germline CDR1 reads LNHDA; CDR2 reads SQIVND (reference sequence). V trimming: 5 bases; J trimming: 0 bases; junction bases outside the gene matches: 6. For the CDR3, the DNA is TGTGCCAGTAGTCCGCGGGACAGGTCCTCTGGGGCCAACGTCCTGACTTTC. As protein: CASSPRDRSSGANVLTF.

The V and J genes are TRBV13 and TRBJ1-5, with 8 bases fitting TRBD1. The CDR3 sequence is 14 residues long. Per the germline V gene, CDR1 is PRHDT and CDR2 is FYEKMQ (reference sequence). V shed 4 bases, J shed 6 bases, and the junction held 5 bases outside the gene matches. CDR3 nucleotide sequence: TGTGCCAGCAGCTATCAGGGGGCAGGTCAGCCCCAGCATTTT. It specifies CASSYQGAGQPQHF.

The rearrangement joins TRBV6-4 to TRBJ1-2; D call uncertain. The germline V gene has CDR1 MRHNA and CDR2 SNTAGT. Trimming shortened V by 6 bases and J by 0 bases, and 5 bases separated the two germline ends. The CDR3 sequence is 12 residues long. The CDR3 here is CASSTSNYGYTF. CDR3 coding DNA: TGTGCCAGCAGCACATCTAACTATGGCTACACCTTC.

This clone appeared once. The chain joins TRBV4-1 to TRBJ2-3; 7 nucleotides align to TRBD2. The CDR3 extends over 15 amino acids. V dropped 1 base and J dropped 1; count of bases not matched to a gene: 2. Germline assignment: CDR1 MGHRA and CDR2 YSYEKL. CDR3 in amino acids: CASSQGAGGTDTQYF. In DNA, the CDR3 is TGCGCCAGCAGCCAAGGCGCGGGGGGCACAGATACGCAGTATTTT.

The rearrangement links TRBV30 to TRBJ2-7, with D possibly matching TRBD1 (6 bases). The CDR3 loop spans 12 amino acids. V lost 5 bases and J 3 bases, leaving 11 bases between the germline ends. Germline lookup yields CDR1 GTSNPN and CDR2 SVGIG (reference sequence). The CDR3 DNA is TGTGCCTGGTCCAGGGGTGACTACGAGCAGTACTTC. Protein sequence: CAWSRGDYEQYF.

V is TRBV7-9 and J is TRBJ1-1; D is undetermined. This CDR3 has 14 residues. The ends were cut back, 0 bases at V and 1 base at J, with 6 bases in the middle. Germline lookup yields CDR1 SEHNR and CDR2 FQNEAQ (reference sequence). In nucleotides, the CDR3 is TGTGCCAGCAGCTTAGCACACCGGAACACTGAAGCTTTCTTT. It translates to CASSLAHRNTEAFF.